This T cell receptor (beta chain) was obtained from a study of blood T cells in healthy people across ages. Whole-study results and caveats: Unknown donor CMV status possibly confounded expanded clonotype changes. As age increased, TCR beta diversity per million T cells fell in a roughly linear fashion.

Many counts were recorded for this clonotype. Its antigen remains unknown. A second PCR, run for roughly 7 to 12 cycles, used a sample-barcoded 5' primer plus a J-beta primer mix. Each cDNA molecule was tagged by a template-switch adaptor with 12 random nucleotides. TCRdb reprocessed the 5' RACE reads via MiXCR and lists one record per CDR3 protein. The table has 800,000 or so distinct CDR3 sequences, approximately 67% seen once. The CDR3 covers 15 residues. V lost 5 bases to trimming and J lost 4 bases; unmatched junction nucleotides: 7. CDR1 is SEHNR and CDR2 is FQNEAQ in the germline V gene (reference sequence). Donors were systemically healthy Caucasian individuals from Russia aged roughly 6 to 100 years.

Sequenced material: blood. The clonotype comes from a man aged 30 to 45 in good health. The gene calls are TRBV7-9 and TRBJ2-3, with 9 bases identical to TRBD1. As DNA, the CDR3 is TGTGCCAGCAGCCTCCCCGGGACAGGGCCAGATACGCAGTATTTT. Its protein product is CASSLPGTGPDTQYF.